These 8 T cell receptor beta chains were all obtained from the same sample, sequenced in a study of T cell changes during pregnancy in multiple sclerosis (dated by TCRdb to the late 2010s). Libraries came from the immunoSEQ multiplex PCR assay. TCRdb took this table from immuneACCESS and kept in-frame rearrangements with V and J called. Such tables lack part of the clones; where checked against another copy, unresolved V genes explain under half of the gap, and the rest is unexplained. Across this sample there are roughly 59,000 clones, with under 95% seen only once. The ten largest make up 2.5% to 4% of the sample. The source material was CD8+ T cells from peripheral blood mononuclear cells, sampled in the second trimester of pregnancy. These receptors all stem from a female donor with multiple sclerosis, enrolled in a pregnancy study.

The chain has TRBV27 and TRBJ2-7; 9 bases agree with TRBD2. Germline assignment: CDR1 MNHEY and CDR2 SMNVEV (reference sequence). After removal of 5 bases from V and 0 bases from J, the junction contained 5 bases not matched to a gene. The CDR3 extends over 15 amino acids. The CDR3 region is CASSPGLALSYEQYF. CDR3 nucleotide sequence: TGTGCCAGCAGTCCCGGACTAGCGCTCTCCTACGAGCAGTACTTC.

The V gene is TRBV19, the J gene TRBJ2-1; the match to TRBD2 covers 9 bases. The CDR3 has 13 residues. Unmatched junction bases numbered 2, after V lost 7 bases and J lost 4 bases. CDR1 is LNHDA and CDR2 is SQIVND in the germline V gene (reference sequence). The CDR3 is CASTSGEYNEQFF. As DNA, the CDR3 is TGTGCCAGTACTAGCGGGGAATACAATGAGCAGTTCTTC.

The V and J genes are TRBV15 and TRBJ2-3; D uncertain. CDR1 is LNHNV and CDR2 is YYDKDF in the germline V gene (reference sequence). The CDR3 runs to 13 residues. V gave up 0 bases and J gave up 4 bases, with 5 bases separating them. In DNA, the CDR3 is TGTGCCACCAGCAGAGACGGTGCAGATACGCAGTATTTT. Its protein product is CATSRDGADTQYF.

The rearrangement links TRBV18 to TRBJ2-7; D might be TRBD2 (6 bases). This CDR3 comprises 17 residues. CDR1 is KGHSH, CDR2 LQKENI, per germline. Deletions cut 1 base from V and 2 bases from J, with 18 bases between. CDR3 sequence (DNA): TGTGCCAGCTCACCACTACGACGACGGGGAGGAACCTACGAGCAGTACTTC. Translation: CASSPLRRRGGTYEQYF.

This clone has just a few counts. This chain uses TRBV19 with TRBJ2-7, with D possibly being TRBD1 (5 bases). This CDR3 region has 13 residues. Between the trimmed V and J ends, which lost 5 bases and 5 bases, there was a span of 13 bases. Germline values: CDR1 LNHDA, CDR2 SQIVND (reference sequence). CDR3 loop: CASSSAGHNEQYF. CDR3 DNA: TGTGCCAGTAGTTCTGCAGGGCATAACGAGCAGTACTTC.

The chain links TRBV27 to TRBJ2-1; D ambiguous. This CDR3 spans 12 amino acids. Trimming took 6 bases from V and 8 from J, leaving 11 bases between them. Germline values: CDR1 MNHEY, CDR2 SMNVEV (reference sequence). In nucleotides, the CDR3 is TGTGCCAGCAGAACCTCCGAGGATGAGCAGTTCTTC. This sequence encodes CASRTSEDEQFF.

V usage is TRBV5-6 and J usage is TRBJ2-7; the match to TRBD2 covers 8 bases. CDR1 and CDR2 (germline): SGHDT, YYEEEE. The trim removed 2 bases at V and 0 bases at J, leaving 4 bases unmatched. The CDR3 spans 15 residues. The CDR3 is CASSFGGRPSYEQYF. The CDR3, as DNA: TGTGCCAGCAGCTTCGGCGGGAGGCCCTCCTACGAGCAGTACTTC.

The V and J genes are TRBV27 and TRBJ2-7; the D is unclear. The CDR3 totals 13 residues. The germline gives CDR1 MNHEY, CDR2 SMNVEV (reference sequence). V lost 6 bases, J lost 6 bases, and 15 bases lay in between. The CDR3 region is CASSTLGSSEQYF. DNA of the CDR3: TGTGCCAGCAGCACTCTTGGATCTAGCGAGCAGTACTTC.